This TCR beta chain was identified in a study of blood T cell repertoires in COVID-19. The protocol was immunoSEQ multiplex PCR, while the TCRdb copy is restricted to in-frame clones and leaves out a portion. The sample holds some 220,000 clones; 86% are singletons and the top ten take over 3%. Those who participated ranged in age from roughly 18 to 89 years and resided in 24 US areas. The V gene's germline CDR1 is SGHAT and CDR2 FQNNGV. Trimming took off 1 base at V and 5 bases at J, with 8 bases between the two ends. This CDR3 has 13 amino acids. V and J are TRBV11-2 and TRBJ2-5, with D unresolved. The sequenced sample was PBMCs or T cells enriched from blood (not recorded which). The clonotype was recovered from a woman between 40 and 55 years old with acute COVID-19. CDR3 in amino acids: CASSLVSGETQYF. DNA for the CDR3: TGTGCCAGCAGCTTAGTCTCCGGGGAGACCCAGTACTTC.